The TCR beta chain under discussion was sequenced for a study of beta chain features in type 1 diabetes. Findings and caveats of the study: For type 1 diabetes patients, VDJ junctions showed fewer insertions and more deletions.

CDR3 length: 15 residues. V was cut by 0 bases and J by 1 base, with 10 bases left in between. Germline lookup yields CDR1 SNHLY and CDR2 FYNNEI. Points on this clone: Its antigen is unidentified.

As every portion of the isolated RNA was reverse transcribed, the sequencing read expressed TCRB transcripts. The average read count of naive, central memory and regulatory T cell samples was approximately 3.5 million. Sequenced by immunoSEQ multiplex PCR; TCRdb stores in-frame clones only, minus some. The data hold hundreds of thousands of clones, with around 15% observed a single time. In all sorted populations, purity surpassed 95%. This TCR derives from a young man in good health. Material: naive CD4+ T cells from blood. The gene calls are TRBV2 and TRBJ2-7; TRBD1 or TRBD2 may be the D gene (5 bases each). CDR3: CASSEAVRESYEQYF. The CDR3 DNA is TGTGCCAGCAGTGAAGCCGTCAGGGAGTCCTACGAGCAGTACTTC.